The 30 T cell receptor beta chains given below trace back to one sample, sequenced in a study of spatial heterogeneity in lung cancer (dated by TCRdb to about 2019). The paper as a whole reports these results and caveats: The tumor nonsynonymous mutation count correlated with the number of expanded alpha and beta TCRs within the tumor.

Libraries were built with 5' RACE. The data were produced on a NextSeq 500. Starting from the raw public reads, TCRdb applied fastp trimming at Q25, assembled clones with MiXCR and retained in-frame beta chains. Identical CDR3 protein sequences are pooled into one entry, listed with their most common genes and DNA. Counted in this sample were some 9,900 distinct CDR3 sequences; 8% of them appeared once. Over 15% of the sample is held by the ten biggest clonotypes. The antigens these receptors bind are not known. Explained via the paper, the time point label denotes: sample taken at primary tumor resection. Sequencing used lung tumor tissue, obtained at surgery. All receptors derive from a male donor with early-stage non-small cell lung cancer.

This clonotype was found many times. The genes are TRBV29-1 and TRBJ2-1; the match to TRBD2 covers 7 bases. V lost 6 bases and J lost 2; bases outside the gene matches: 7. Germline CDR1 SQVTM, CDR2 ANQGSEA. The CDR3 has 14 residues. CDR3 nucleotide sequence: TGCAGCGTCGGGCCCAGCGGGACCTACAATGAGCAGTTCTTC. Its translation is CSVGPSGTYNEQFF.

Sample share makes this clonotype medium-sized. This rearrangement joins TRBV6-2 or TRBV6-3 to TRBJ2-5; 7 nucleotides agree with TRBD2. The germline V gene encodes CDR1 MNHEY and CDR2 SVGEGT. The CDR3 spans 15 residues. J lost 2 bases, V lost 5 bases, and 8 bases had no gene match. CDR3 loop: CASSRPGLLQETQYF. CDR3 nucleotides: TGTGCCAGCAGTCGACCGGGACTACTACAAGAGACCCAGTACTTC.

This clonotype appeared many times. This CDR3 is CASSKRGLGVGQPQHF. CDR3 DNA: TGTGCCAGCAGCAAAAGGGGTTTGGGGGTTGGGCAGCCCCAGCATTTT. The J gene is TRBJ1-5, the V gene TRBV11-3, with D maybe TRBD1 (5 bases). Germline V CDR1 and CDR2: SGHNT, YENEEA. Trimming removed 5 bases from V and 7 bases from J, with 21 bases in between. The CDR3 spans 16 residues.

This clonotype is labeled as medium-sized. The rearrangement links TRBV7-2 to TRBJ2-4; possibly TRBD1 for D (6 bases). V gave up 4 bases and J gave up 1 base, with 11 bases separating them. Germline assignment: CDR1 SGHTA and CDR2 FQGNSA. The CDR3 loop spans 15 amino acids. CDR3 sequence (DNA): TGTGCCAGCAGCTCCACAGGGACGGCCAAAAACATTCAGTACTTC. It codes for CASSSTGTAKNIQYF.

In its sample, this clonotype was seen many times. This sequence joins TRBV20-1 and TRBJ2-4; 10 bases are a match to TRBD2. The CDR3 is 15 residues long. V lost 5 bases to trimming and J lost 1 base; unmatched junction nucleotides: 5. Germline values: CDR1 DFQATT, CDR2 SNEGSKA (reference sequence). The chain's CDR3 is CSASSGSGAKNIQYF. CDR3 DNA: TGCAGTGCTTCTAGCGGGAGCGGGGCCAAAAACATTCAGTACTTC.

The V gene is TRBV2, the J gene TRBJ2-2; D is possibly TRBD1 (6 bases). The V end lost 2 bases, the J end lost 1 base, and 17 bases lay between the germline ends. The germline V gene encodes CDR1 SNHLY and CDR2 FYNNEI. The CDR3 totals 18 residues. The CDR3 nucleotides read TGTGCCAGCAGTGAATCTTCATCAGGGGTGCGGAACACCGGGGAGCTGTTTTTT. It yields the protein CASSESSSGVRNTGELFF.

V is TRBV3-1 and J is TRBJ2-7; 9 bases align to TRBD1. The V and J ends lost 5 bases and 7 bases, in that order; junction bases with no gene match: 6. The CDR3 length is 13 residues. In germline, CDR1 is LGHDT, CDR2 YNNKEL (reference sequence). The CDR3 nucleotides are TGTGCCAGCAGCTTACAGGGGGCGAGGGAGCAGTACTTC. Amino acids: CASSLQGAREQYF.

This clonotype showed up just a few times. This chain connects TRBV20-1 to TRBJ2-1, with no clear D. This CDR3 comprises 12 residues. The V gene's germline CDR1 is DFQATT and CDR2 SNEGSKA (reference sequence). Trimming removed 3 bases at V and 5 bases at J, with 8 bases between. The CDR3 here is CSAREPDNEQFF. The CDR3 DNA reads TGCAGTGCTAGGGAACCGGACAATGAGCAGTTCTTC.

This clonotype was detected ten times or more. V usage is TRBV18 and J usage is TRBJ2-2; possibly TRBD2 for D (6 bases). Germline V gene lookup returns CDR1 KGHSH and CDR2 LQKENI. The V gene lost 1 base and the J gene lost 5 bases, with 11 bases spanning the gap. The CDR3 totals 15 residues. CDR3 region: CASSPLGLKTGELFF. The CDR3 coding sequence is TGTGCCAGCTCACCACTGGGACTTAAGACCGGGGAGCTGTTTTTT.

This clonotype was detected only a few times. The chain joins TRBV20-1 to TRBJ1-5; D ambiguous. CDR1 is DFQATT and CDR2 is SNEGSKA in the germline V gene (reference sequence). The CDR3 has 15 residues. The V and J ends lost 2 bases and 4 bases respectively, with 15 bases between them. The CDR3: CSARTHPLGNQPQHF. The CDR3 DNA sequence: TGCAGTGCTAGAACTCACCCCCTAGGGAATCAGCCCCAGCATTTT.

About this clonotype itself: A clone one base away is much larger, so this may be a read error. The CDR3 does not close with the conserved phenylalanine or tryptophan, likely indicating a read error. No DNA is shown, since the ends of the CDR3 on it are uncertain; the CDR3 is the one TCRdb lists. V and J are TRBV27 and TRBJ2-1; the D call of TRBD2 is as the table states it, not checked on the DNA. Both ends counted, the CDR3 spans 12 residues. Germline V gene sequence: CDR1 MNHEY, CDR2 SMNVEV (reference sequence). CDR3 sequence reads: CASSPQGLAEFL.

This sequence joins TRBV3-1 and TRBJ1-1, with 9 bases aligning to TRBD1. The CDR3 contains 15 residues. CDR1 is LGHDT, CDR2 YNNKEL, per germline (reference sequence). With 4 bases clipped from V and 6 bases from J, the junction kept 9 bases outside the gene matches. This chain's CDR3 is CASSLPGQGGPEAFF. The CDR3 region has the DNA TGTGCCAGCAGCCTTCCGGGACAGGGAGGCCCTGAAGCTTTCTTT.

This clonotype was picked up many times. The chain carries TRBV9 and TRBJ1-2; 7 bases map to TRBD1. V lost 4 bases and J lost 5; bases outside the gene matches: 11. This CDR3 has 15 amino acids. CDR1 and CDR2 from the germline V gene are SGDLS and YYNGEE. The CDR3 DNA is TGTGCCAGCAGCTCGCTGACAGGGCTCCCTTATGGCTACACCTTC. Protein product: CASSSLTGLPYGYTF.

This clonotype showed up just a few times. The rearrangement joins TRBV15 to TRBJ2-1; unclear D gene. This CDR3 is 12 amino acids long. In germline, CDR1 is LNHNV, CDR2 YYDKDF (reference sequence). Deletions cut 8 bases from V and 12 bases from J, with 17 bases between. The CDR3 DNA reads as TGTGCCACCCAACAACTCCCATTTTTGCAGTTCTTC. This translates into CATQQLPFLQFF.

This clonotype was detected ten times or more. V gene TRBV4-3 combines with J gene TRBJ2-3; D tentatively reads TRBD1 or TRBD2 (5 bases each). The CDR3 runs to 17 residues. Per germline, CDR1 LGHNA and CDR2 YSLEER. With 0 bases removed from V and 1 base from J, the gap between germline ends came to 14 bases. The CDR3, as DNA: TGCGCCAGCAGCCAAGAATATGGGACCCTTGGCACAGATACGCAGTATTTT. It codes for CASSQEYGTLGTDTQYF.

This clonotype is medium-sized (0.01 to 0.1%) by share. CDR3 amino acids: CSARVPVKYSGANVLTF. The CDR3 DNA is TGCAGTGCTAGAGTGCCAGTTAAATACTCTGGGGCCAACGTCCTGACTTTC. V usage is TRBV20-1 and J usage is TRBJ2-6; D not certain. The length of the CDR3 is 17 residues. Trimming left V 1 base short and J 0 bases short, with 13 bases between. CDR1 DFQATT and CDR2 SNEGSKA come from the germline V gene (reference sequence).

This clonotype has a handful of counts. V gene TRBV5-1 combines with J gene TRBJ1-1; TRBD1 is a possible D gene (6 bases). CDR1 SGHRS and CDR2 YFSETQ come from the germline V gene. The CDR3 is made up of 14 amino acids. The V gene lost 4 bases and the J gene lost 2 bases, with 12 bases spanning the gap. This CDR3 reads CASSTEGGNTEAFF. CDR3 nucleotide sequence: TGCGCCAGCAGCACGGAAGGGGGAAACACTGAAGCTTTCTTT.

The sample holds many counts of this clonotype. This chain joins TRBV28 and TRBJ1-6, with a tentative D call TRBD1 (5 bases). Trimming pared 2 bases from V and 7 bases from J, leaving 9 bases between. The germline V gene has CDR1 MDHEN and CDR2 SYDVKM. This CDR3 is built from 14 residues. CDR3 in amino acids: CASSLPRQNSPLHF. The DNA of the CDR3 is TGTGCCAGCAGTTTACCTCGACAGAATTCACCCCTCCACTTT. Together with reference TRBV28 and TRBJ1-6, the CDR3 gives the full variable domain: DVKVTQSSRYLVKRTGEKVFLECVQDMDHENMFWYRQDPGLGLRLIYFSYDVKMKEKGDIPEGYSVSREKKERFSLILESASTNQTSMYLCASSLPRQNSPLHFGNGTRLTVT.

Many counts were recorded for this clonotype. The CDR3 sequence: CASSFGPQAGANVLTF. CDR3 nucleotides: TGCGCCAGCAGCTTCGGACCCCAGGCTGGGGCCAACGTCCTGACTTTC. The chain joins TRBV5-1 to TRBJ2-6, with D uncertain. The V and J ends lost 2 bases and 2 bases respectively, with 11 bases between them. Per germline, CDR1 SGHRS and CDR2 YFSETQ. This CDR3 comprises 16 residues. Supplemented by reference TRBV5-1 and TRBJ2-6, the full variable domain reads KAGVTQTPRYLIKTRGQQVTLSCSPISGHRSVSWYQQTPGQGLQFLFEYFSETQRNKGNFPGRFSGRQFSNSRSEMNVSTLELGDSALYLCASSFGPQAGANVLTFGAGSRLTVL.

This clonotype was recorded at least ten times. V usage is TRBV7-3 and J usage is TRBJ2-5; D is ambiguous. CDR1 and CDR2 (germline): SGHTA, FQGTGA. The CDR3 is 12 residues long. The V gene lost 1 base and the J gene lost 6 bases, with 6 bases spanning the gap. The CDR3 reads CASSLKRKTQYF. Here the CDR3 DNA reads TGTGCCAGCAGCTTAAAGAGGAAGACCCAGTACTTC.

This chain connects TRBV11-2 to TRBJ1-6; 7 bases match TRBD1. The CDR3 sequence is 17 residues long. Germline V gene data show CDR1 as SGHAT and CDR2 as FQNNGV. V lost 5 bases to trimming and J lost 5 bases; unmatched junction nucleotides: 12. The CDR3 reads CASSPGRGNLDNSPLHF. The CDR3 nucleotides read TGTGCCAGCAGCCCCGGCAGGGGGAACTTAGATAATTCACCCCTCCACTTT.

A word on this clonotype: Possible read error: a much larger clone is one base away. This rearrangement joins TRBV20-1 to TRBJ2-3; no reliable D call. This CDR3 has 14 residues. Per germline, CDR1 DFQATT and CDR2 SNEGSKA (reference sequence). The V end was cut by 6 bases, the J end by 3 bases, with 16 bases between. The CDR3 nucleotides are TGCAGTGCGACCAGGTCTGGTGTAACAGATACGCAGTATTTT. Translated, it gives CSATRSGVTDTQYF.

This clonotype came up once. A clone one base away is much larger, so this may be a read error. DNA for the CDR3: TGTGCCAGCAGTCCCTTCAGCAATGAGCAGTTCTTC. It specifies CASSPFSNEQFF. J is TRBJ2-1 and V is TRBV12-3 or TRBV12-4, with D uncertain. V dropped 5 bases and J dropped 6 bases, with 8 bases sitting between them. The CDR3 totals 12 residues.

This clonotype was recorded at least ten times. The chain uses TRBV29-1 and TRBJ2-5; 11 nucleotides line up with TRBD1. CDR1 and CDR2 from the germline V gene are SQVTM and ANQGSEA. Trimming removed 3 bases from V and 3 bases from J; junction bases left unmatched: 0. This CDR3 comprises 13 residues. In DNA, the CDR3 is TGCAGCGTTGAGGGACAGGGGGAAGAGACCCAGTACTTC. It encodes CSVEGQGEETQYF.

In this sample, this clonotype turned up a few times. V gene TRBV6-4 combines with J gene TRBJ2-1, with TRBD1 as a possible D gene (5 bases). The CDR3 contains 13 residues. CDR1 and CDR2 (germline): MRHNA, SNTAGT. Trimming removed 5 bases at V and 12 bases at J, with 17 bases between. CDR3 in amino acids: CASSFRVQDGQFF. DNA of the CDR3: TGTGCCAGCAGTTTCCGGGTACAGGATGGGCAGTTCTTC.

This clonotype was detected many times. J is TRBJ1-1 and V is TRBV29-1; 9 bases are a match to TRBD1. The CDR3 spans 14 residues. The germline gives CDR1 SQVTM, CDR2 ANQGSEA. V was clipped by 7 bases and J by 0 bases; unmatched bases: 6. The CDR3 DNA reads TGCAGCGCTGGACAGGGGTCGGTGAACACTGAAGCTTTCTTT. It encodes CSAGQGSVNTEAFF.

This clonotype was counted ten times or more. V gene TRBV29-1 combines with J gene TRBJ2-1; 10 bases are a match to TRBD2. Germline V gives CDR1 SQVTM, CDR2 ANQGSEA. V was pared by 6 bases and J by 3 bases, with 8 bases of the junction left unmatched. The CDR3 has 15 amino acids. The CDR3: CSVLSGRPLYNEQFF. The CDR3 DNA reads TGCAGCGTGCTTAGCGGGAGGCCCCTCTACAATGAGCAGTTCTTC.

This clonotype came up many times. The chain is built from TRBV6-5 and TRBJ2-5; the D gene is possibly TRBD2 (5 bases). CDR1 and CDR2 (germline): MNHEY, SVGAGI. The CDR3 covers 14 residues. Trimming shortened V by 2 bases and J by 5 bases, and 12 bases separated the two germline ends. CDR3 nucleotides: TGTGCCAGCAGTTACGATCCTAGCTCGGAGACCCAGTACTTC. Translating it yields CASSYDPSSETQYF.

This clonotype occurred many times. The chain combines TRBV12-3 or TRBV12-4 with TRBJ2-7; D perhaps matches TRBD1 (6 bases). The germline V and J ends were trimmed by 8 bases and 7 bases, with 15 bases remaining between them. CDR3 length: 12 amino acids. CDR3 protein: CASRFMGAEQYF. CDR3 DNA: TGTGCCAGCCGATTCATGGGGGCGGAGCAGTACTTC.

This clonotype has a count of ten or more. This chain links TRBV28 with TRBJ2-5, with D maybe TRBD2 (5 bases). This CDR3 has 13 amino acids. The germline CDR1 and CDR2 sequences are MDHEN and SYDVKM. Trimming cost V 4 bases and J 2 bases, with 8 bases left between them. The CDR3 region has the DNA TGTGCCAGCAGTTGGGGAGTTCAAGAGACCCAGTACTTC. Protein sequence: CASSWGVQETQYF. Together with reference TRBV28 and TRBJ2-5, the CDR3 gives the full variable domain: DVKVTQSSRYLVKRTGEKVFLECVQDMDHENMFWYRQDPGLGLRLIYFSYDVKMKEKGDIPEGYSVSREKKERFSLILESASTNQTSMYLCASSWGVQETQYFGPGTRLLVL.